Following are 25 T cell receptor beta chains from one sample sequenced in a study of T cells in Graves' hyperthyroidism and ophthalmopathy. The CDR3 regions of TCR beta were amplified from RNA transcripts. HTBI primers were the set used in a first-round RT-PCR of the TCR CDR3. TCRdb called the multiplex PCR reads again in MiXCR, with one record for every CDR3 protein. Of about 59,000 distinct CDR3 sequences listed, about 53% were seen once; the top ten hold approximately 3.5%. Sequencing was performed on blood. These receptors were taken from a woman aged 60-70 years with Graves' ophthalmopathy.

By share, this clonotype counts as medium-sized. This rearrangement joins TRBV25-1 to TRBJ2-2; D uncertain. Germline-derived CDR1 and CDR2 are MGHDK and SYGVNS. This CDR3 has 11 amino acids. V lost 5 bases, J lost 5 bases, and 3 bases lay in between. DNA for the CDR3: TGTGCCAGCAGTTATACCGGGGAGCTGTTTTTT. Its translation is CASSYTGELFF.

With respect to this clonotype: Because it lacks the conserved phenylalanine or tryptophan at the end, this CDR3 is likely a read error. V usage is TRBV5-1 and J usage is TRBJ2-7; 8 bases are a match to TRBD2. This CDR3 spans 16 amino acids. The J segment lost 2 bases and the V segment lost 0 bases, leaving 7 bases of the junction unmatched. The germline gives CDR1 SGHRS, CDR2 YFSETQ. The CDR3 protein is CASSLGSGVRPYEQYL. In DNA, the CDR3 is TGCGCCAGCAGCTTGGGTAGCGGGGTCCGGCCCTACGAGCAGTACCTC.

This clonotype was found many times. This sequence joins TRBV20-1 and TRBJ1-1, with unresolved D. Trimming removed 5 bases from V and 1 base from J, with 8 bases in between. Looked up from germline, CDR1 is DFQATT and CDR2 is SNEGSKA (reference sequence). The CDR3 covers 12 residues. The CDR3 sequence is CSAGSGNTEAFF. The CDR3 nucleotides are TGCAGTGCTGGGTCCGGGAACACTGAAGCTTTCTTT.

This chain uses TRBV7-9 with TRBJ2-3; tentatively, D is TRBD1 or TRBD2 (5 bases each). Germline V gene data show CDR1 as SEHNR and CDR2 as FQNEAQ (reference sequence). The V gene lost 5 bases and the J gene lost 11 bases, with 11 bases spanning the gap. This CDR3 region has 11 residues. CDR3 sequence reads: CASSVGTLQYF. The CDR3, as DNA: TGTGCCAGCAGCGTCGGGACCCTGCAGTATTTT.

A single count supports this clonotype. One end of the junction varies from germline; a read error may be responsible. This rearrangement joins TRBV9 to TRBJ2-1, with 9 bases aligning to TRBD2. Germline CDR1 SGDLS, CDR2 YYNGEE. CDR3 length equals 17 residues. CDR3 bases: TGTGCCAGCAGCGTAGCCCCCGGACTAGCGAGGGGTAGTGAGCAGATCTTC. As protein: CASSVAPGLARGSEQIF. Supplemented by reference TRBV9 and TRBJ2-1, the full variable domain reads DSGVTQTPKHLITATGQRVTLRCSPRSGDLSVYWYQQSLDQGLQFLIQYYNGEERAKGNILERFSAQQFPDLHSELNLSSLELGDSALYFCASSVAPGLARGSEQIFGPGTRLTVL.

This clonotype was observed many times. This chain connects TRBV16 to TRBJ2-7, with D perhaps matching TRBD2 (5 bases). This CDR3 is 13 amino acids long. In germline, CDR1 is KGHSY, CDR2 FQNENV. V was cut by 4 bases and J by 6 bases, with 13 bases left in between. CDR3 nucleotides: TGTGCCAGCAGCCCGAGGGCGGCTGTCGAGCAGTACTTC. Its protein is CASSPRAAVEQYF.

As concerns this clonotype: This CDR3 is missing its conserved last phenylalanine or tryptophan, likely due to a read error. The limits of the CDR3 on the DNA are not certain, so only TCRdb's listed CDR3 is given. J is TRBJ2-5 and V is TRBV7-9. The CDR3 spans 13 residues, counting both ends. Germline V CDR1 and CDR2: SEHNR, FQNEAQ (reference sequence). CDR3 residues: CASNRVAQETQYI.

Concerning this clonotype itself: The junction does not match germline at one end; this may be a read error. The gene calls are TRBV5-1 and TRBJ1-2; D not resolved. Germline CDR1 is SGHRS and CDR2 is YFSETQ. CDR3 size: 14 residues. CDR3 in amino acids: CASSLTIANYGYTF. CDR3 in DNA: TGCGCCAGCAGCTTGACGATAGCTAACTATGGGTACACCTTC. Based on the CDR3 plus reference TRBV5-1 and TRBJ1-2, the full variable domain is KAGVTQTPRYLIKTRGQQVTLSCSPISGHRSVSWYQQTPGQGLQFLFEYFSETQRNKGNFPGRFSGRQFSNSRSEMNVSTLELGDSALYLCASSLTIANYGYTFGSGTRLTVV.

Regarding this clonotype: A much larger clonotype is one base distant, so this may be a read error. V usage is TRBV5-1 and J usage is TRBJ2-5; D gene unclear. The CDR3 extends over 14 amino acids. Germline V lookup: CDR1 SGHRS, CDR2 YFSETQ. CDR3 region: CASTEQANTEAQYF. The CDR3 DNA reads TGCGCCAGCACGGAGCAGGCGAATACAGAGGCCCAGTACTTC.

J is TRBJ1-4 and V is TRBV7-2, with TRBD1 matching over 7 bases. Germline CDR1 reads SGHTA; CDR2 reads FQGNSA. After removal of 1 base from V and 10 bases from J, the junction contained 6 bases not matched to a gene. The CDR3 length is 14 residues. The CDR3 region has the DNA TGTGCCAGCAGCTTAGTTCGAGGGGGCGGAAAACTGTTTTTT. Amino acid sequence: CASSLVRGGGKLFF. Full variable domain (missing parts from reference TRBV7-2 and TRBJ1-4): GAGVSQSPSNKVTEKGKDVELRCDPISGHTALYWYRQSLGQGLEFLIYFQGNSAPDKSGLPSDRFSAERTGGSVSTLTIQRTQQEDSAVYLCASSLVRGGGKLFFGSGTQLSVL.

The chain carries TRBV6-1 and TRBJ1-1; TRBD1 is a possible D gene (6 bases). The CDR3 consists of 15 residues. Looked up from germline, CDR1 is MNHNS and CDR2 is SASEGT. V was shortened by 6 bases and J by 4 bases, with 18 bases between the two germline ends. CDR3 nucleotide sequence: TGTGCCAGCAGGGCCGGCAGGGGCATGGGCACTGAAGCTTTCTTT. Translating it yields CASRAGRGMGTEAFF.

This clonotype has ten or more counts. This chain connects TRBV4-3 to TRBJ1-1, with a possible D match to TRBD1 (6 bases). From germline, CDR1 is LGHNA and CDR2 YSLEER. Trimming cost V 0 bases and J 5 bases, with 13 bases left between them. The CDR3 covers 15 residues. The CDR3 here is CASSQDAGGGTEAFF. The CDR3, as DNA: TGCGCCAGCAGCCAAGATGCAGGAGGGGGTACTGAAGCTTTCTTT.

Note on this clonotype: Germline and junction disagree at one end, which may indicate a read error. The chain uses TRBV7-2 and TRBJ1-2; D is undetermined. The V gene's germline CDR1 is SGHTA and CDR2 FQGNSA. The CDR3 has 13 amino acids. The CDR3 DNA sequence: TGTGCCAGCAGCTTACCCCAAGACTATGGCCCGTACTTC. Translating gives CASSLPQDYGPYF.

The table lists this clonotype with many counts. The chain couples TRBV7-9 to TRBJ1-1; a weak D match, TRBD1 (5 bases). Per the germline V gene, CDR1 is SEHNR and CDR2 is FQNEAQ (reference sequence). This CDR3 comprises 15 residues. V was cut by 3 bases and J by 4 bases, with 15 bases left in between. The CDR3 reads CASSLEGAGGTEAFF. Here the CDR3 DNA reads TGTGCCAGCAGCTTGGAAGGGGCGGGGGGCACTGAAGCTTTCTTT. Complete variable domain (other parts from reference TRBV7-9 and TRBJ1-1): DTGVSQNPRHKITKRGQNVTFRCDPISEHNRLYWYRQTLGQGPEFLTYFQNEAQLEKSRLLSDRFSAERPKGSFSTLEIQRTEQGDSAMYLCASSLEGAGGTEAFFGQGTRLTVV.

The CDR3 sequence: CASKGGDSYEQYF. The DNA of the CDR3 is TGTGCCAGCAAAGGCGGGGACAGTTACGAGCAGTACTTC. The chain couples TRBV12-3 or TRBV12-4 to TRBJ2-7; D possibly corresponds to TRBD1 (7 bases). V lost 7 bases and J 4 bases, leaving 14 bases between the germline ends. This CDR3 comprises 13 residues.

V gene TRBV20-1 combines with J gene TRBJ1-1; 8 bases are a match to TRBD1. CDR1 DFQATT and CDR2 SNEGSKA come from the germline V gene (reference sequence). Trimming cost V 3 bases and J 4 bases; bases outside gene matches: 4. The CDR3 runs to 13 residues. DNA for the CDR3: TGCAGTGCTAGTGATCAGGGGGCCACTGAAGCTTTCTTT. Translation gives CSASDQGATEAFF.

In its sample, this clonotype was seen once. This chain links TRBV15 with TRBJ2-1; 9 bases agree with TRBD1. There are 15 residues in the CDR3. V trimming: 3 bases; J trimming: 7 bases; junction bases outside the gene matches: 7. The germline V gene has CDR1 LNHNV and CDR2 YYDKDF (reference sequence). CDR3 sequence reads: CATSSTGQGRNEQFF. In DNA form, the CDR3 reads TGTGCCACCAGCAGTACGGGACAGGGTCGGAATGAGCAGTTCTTC.

This clonotype was counted once. This chain connects TRBV5-1 to TRBJ2-7; TRBD1 aligns across 9 bases. Trimming at V came to 7 bases and at J to 5 bases, leaving 10 bases not matched to a gene. Germline V lookup: CDR1 SGHRS, CDR2 YFSETQ. The length of the CDR3 is 14 residues. Written as DNA, the CDR3 is TGCGCCAGCCGCCCCGGGACAGGGTTTCACGAGCAGTACTTC. Translating gives CASRPGTGFHEQYF.

This clonotype was counted many times. The chain joins TRBV18 to TRBJ2-7, with TRBD2 matching over 8 bases. Germline V gene lookup returns CDR1 KGHSH and CDR2 LQKENI. After removal of 0 bases from V and 4 bases from J, the junction contained 8 bases not matched to a gene. This CDR3 region has 16 residues. CDR3: CASSPPSGLAKYEQYF. The CDR3 DNA reads TGTGCCAGCTCACCACCCTCTGGACTAGCCAAATACGAGCAGTACTTC.

This rearrangement joins TRBV10-3 to TRBJ2-3; 9 positions agree with TRBD2. Germline V gives CDR1 ENHRY, CDR2 SYGVKD. V was clipped by 2 bases and J by 2 bases; unmatched bases: 2. CDR3 length: 15 residues. The DNA of the CDR3 is TGTGCCATCAGTGAGGCGGGAGGGGCCACAGATACGCAGTATTTT. This translates into CAISEAGGATDTQYF.

This clonotype was detected ten times or more. This chain connects TRBV13 to TRBJ2-7; TRBD2 might be the D (7 bases). V lost 5 bases to trimming and J lost 2 bases, with 19 bases between them. This CDR3 region has 16 residues. Germline CDR1 is PRHDT and CDR2 is FYEKMQ (reference sequence). The CDR3 is CASSPRGLAVPYEQYF. CDR3 coding DNA: TGTGCCAGCAGCCCCCGGGGGCTAGCGGTGCCCTACGAGCAGTACTTC.

J is TRBJ1-5 and V is TRBV7-9, with unresolved D. CDR1 and CDR2 (germline): SEHNR, FQNEAQ (reference sequence). The V end was cut by 5 bases, the J end by 4 bases, with 12 bases between. The CDR3 covers 14 residues. The CDR3 protein is CASSAGSWNQPQHF. CDR3 bases: TGTGCCAGCAGCGCGGGGTCCTGGAATCAGCCCCAGCATTTT.

This clonotype has at least ten counts. The chain uses TRBV5-6 and TRBJ2-5; D is perhaps TRBD2 (6 bases). Germline CDR1 is SGHDT and CDR2 is YYEEEE. Between the trimmed V and J ends, which lost 4 bases and 5 bases, there was a span of 15 bases. This CDR3 is built from 14 residues. In nucleotides, the CDR3 is TGTGCCAGCAGCGGGGGGATACGGGTGGAGACCCAGTACTTC. The encoded protein is CASSGGIRVETQYF. The full variable domain, completed using reference TRBV5-6 and TRBJ2-5, is DAGVTQSPTHLIKTRGQQVTLRCSPKSGHDTVSWYQQALGQGPQFIFQYYEEEERQRGNFPDRFSGHQFPNYSSELNVNALLLGDSALYLCASSGGIRVETQYFGPGTRLLVL.

The chain couples TRBV20-1 to TRBJ1-4, with D hard to call. CDR3 length: 13 residues. Trimming removed 3 bases at V and 2 bases at J, with 7 bases between. Germline values: CDR1 DFQATT, CDR2 SNEGSKA (reference sequence). As DNA, the CDR3 is TGCAGTGCTAGGGCCAGGACTAATGAAAAACTGTTTTTT. Its translation: CSARARTNEKLFF.

This clonotype was recorded many times. The V gene is TRBV7-8, the J gene TRBJ2-5; D unresolved. The CDR3 consists of 15 residues. With 2 bases removed from V and 2 bases from J, the gap between germline ends came to 12 bases. The germline V gene has CDR1 SGHVS and CDR2 FQNEAQ. The CDR3 coding sequence is TGTGCCAGCAGCTTAAGCCCCAACAGTCAAGAGACCCAGTACTTC. It specifies CASSLSPNSQETQYF.